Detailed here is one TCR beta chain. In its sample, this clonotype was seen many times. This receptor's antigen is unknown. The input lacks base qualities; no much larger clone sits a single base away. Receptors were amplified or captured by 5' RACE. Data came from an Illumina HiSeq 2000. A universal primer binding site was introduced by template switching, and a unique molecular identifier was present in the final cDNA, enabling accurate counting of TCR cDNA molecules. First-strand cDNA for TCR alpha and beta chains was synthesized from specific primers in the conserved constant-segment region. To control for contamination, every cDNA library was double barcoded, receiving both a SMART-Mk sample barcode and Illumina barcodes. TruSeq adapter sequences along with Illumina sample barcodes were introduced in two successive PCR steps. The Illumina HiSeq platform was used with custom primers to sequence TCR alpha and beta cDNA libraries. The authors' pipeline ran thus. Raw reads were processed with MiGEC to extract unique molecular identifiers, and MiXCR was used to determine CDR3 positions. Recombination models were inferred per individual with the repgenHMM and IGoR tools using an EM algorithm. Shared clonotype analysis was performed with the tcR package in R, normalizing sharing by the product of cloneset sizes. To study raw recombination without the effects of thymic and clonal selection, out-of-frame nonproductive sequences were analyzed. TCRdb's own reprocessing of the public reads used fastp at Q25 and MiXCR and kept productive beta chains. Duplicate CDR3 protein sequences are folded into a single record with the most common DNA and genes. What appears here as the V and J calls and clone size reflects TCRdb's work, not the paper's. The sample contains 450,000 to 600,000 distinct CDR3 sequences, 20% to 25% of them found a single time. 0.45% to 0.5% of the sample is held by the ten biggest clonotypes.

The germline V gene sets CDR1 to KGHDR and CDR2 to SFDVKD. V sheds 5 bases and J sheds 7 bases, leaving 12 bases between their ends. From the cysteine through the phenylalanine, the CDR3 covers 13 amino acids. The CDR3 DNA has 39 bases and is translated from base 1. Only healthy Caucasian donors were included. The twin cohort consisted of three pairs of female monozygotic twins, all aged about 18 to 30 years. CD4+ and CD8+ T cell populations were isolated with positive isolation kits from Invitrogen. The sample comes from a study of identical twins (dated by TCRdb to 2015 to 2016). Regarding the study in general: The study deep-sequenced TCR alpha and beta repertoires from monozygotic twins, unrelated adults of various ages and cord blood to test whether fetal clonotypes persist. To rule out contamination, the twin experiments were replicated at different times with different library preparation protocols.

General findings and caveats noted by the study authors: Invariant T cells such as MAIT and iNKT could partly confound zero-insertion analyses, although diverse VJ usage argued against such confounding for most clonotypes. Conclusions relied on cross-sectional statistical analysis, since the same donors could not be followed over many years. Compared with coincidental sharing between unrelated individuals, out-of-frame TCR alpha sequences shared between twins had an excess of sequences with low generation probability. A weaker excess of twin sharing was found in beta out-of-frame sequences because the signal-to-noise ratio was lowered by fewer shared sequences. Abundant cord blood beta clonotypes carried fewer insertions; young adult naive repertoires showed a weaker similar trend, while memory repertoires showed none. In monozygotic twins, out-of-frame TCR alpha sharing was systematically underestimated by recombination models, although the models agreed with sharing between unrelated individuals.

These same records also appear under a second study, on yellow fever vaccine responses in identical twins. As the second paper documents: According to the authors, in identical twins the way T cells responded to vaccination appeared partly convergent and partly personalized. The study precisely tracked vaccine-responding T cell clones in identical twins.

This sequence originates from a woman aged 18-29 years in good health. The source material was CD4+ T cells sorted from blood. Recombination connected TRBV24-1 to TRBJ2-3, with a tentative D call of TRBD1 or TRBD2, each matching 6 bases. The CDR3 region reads CATSGGGTNTQYF. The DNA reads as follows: TGTGCCACCAGTGGAGGAGGGACAAATACGCAGTATTTT.